This T cell receptor beta chain was sequenced for a study of blood T cell repertoires in COVID-19. Across the whole study: PBMCs, B-cell-depleted T cells, or T cells were the source of the cDNA or gDNA that made up the material.

Per the germline V gene, CDR1 is LGHNT and CDR2 is FRNRAP. The CDR3 runs 12 residues. Trimming removed 2 bases from V and 14 bases from J; junction bases left unmatched: 7. The authors' processing: Cell counts per sample came from amplifying reference gene primers. Here immunoSEQ multiplex PCR was the method, and the copy in TCRdb shows in-frame clones only, minus some. The DNA gave D and trimming, while V, J and clone size come from that table. Of under 300,000 clones detected, around 87% appear once; the ten largest clones hold 3.6%. The TCR sequence derives from a young man with active or convalescent COVID-19. J is TRBJ1-2 and V is TRBV12-5, with TRBD1 matching 8 bases. Sequencing was carried out using peripheral blood. This CDR3 is CASGLSRDRLTF. DNA of the CDR3: TGTGCTAGTGGTTTGTCTCGGGACAGGCTAACCTTC.